Described below is a single T cell receptor beta chain sequence and its context. This sample was taken from a study of OX40 agonist ivuxolimab in advanced cancers. Germline V gene sequence: CDR1 LNHNV, CDR2 YYDKDF (reference sequence). The CDR3 consists of 15 residues. V gave up 3 bases and J gave up 5 bases, with 16 bases separating them. Assay: immunoSEQ multiplex PCR; the TCRdb copy retains only in-frame clones and omits some. Among approximately 21,000 clones listed, 84% were seen once. Peripheral blood came from all dose cohorts at three timepoints. This rearrangement joins TRBV15 to TRBJ2-5, with D maybe TRBD2 (5 bases). The source material was CD4+ or CD8+ T cells sorted from blood, sampled in a trial of the OX40 agonist ivuxolimab. This clonotype was obtained from an adult with an advanced solid tumor such as melanoma, head and neck, liver or kidney cancer. The DNA of the CDR3 is TGTGCCACCAGCAGGCAAACTAGGGCGACGGAGACCCAGTACTTC. Residues: CATSRQTRATETQYF.